The 30 T cell receptor beta chains presented below share a single source sample, sequenced in a study of pediatric ulcerative colitis. Sequencing was performed with immunoSEQ multiplex PCR; in TCRdb, only in-frame clones are kept and a portion is missing. The sample holds roughly 70,000 clones, 86% seen once. Sequenced: blood. The receptors were gathered from a boy aged 5-17 years with severe ulcerative colitis.

This clone was seen more than once but under ten times. The J gene is TRBJ2-5, the V gene TRBV13; TRBD1 aligns across 10 bases. CDR3 length: 16 residues. In germline, CDR1 is PRHDT, CDR2 FYEKMQ (reference sequence). The junction had 10 bases not matched to a gene; V was cut back by 7 bases and J by 2 bases. The CDR3 DNA follows: TGTGCCAGCACCTATTCATGGGACAGGGGACAAGAGACCCAGTACTTC. Protein sequence: CASTYSWDRGQETQYF.

The CDR3 protein is CASSHNRGNTEAFF. The CDR3 DNA reads TGTGCCAGCAGCCATAATCGGGGTAACACTGAAGCTTTCTTT. This chain links TRBV7-2 with TRBJ1-1; D call uncertain. The CDR3 loop spans 14 amino acids. Germline CDR1 reads SGHTA; CDR2 reads FQGNSA. With 5 bases removed from V and 2 bases from J, the gap between germline ends came to 12 bases.

CDR3 DNA: TGTGCAAGTCGCTTAGATCGGGATAATCAGCCCCAGCATTTT. It encodes CASRLDRDNQPQHF. The chain uses TRBV12-2 and TRBJ1-5. TRBV12-2 is a known pseudogene. The CDR3 covers 14 residues.

The V gene is TRBV5-1, the J gene TRBJ2-7; the D is unclear. Looked up from germline, CDR1 is SGHRS and CDR2 is YFSETQ. V was trimmed by 1 base and J by 0 bases, leaving 11 bases between them. The length of the CDR3 is 15 residues. CDR3 DNA sequence: TGCGCCAGCAGCTTGCTCGCGGAAAGCTCCTACGAGCAGTACTTC. It codes for CASSLLAESSYEQYF. The full variable domain, with the rest looked up from reference TRBV5-1 and TRBJ2-7, is KAGVTQTPRYLIKTRGQQVTLSCSPISGHRSVSWYQQTPGQGLQFLFEYFSETQRNKGNFPGRFSGRQFSNSRSEMNVSTLELGDSALYLCASSLLAESSYEQYFGPGTRLTVT.

This chain connects TRBV11-1 to TRBJ2-1; 8 bases line up with TRBD2. Germline V lookup: CDR1 SGHAT, CDR2 FQDESV (reference sequence). The J segment lost 2 bases and the V segment lost 5 bases, leaving 5 bases of the junction unmatched. The CDR3 loop spans 15 amino acids. DNA of the CDR3: TGTGCCAGCAGCGCCTTTAGCGGGACCTACAATGAGCAGTTCTTC. Translated, it gives CASSAFSGTYNEQFF.

V and J are TRBV4-3 and TRBJ2-1, with D perhaps TRBD2 (5 bases). Germline V gene sequence: CDR1 LGHNA, CDR2 YSLEER. The CDR3 runs to 15 residues. V was cut by 0 bases and J by 4 bases, with 10 bases left in between. The CDR3 is CASSQDSSVYNEQFF. The CDR3 DNA follows: TGCGCCAGCAGCCAAGATAGTAGCGTATACAATGAGCAGTTCTTC.

The gene calls are TRBV18 and TRBJ2-3, with D uncertain. Trimming left V 1 base short and J 1 base short, with 6 bases between. This CDR3 is built from 14 residues. Germline-derived CDR1 and CDR2 are KGHSH and LQKENI. CDR3 nucleotides: TGTGCCAGCTCACCACTGGCAGGCACAGATACGCAGTATTTT. It yields the protein CASSPLAGTDTQYF.

The V gene is TRBV2, the J gene TRBJ2-1; D is unclear. The germline V gene encodes CDR1 SNHLY and CDR2 FYNNEI. The V end was cut by 2 bases, the J end by 11 bases, with 10 bases between. The CDR3 sequence is 12 residues long. As DNA, the CDR3 is TGTGCCAGCAGTGAACCGACCCCAAAGCAGTTCTTC. Its translation is CASSEPTPKQFF.

This chain joins TRBV14 and TRBJ1-1; weak D call: TRBD1 (6 bases). CDR1 SGHDN and CDR2 FVKESK come from the germline V gene. CDR3 length: 13 amino acids. The germline V and J ends were trimmed by 4 bases and 5 bases, with 11 bases remaining between them. The CDR3: CASSRNRDTEAFF. The CDR3 coding sequence is TGTGCCAGCAGCCGTAACAGGGATACTGAAGCTTTCTTT.

The rearrangement links TRBV6-6 to TRBJ1-1; the D gene is possibly TRBD1 (5 bases). Germline V gene sequence: CDR1 MNHNY, CDR2 SVGAGI (reference sequence). V gave up 8 bases and J gave up 7 bases, with 11 bases separating them. The CDR3 contains 11 residues. The CDR3 loop reads CASRAGGEAFF. The DNA for the CDR3 is TGTGCCAGCCGCGCGGGGGGTGAAGCTTTCTTT.

The genes are TRBV15 and TRBJ2-6; maybe TRBD2 (6 bases). Trimming removed 0 bases at V and 3 bases at J, with 9 bases between. The CDR3 covers 16 residues. The germline CDR1 and CDR2 sequences are LNHNV and YYDKDF (reference sequence). Here the CDR3 reads CATSRESGGGANVLTF. As DNA, the CDR3 is TGTGCCACCAGCAGAGAATCCGGGGGTGGGGCCAACGTCCTGACTTTC.

By share of the sample, this clone is medium-sized. The genes are TRBV7-6 and TRBJ2-1, with D possibly being TRBD2 (6 bases). Trimming pared 3 bases from V and 6 bases from J, leaving 12 bases between. CDR1 and CDR2 (germline): SGHVS, FNYEAQ. The CDR3 contains 14 residues. The CDR3 reads CASSFSGGPNEQFF. Written as DNA, the CDR3 is TGTGCCAGCAGCTTTAGCGGCGGGCCCAATGAGCAGTTCTTC.

The J gene is TRBJ1-1, the V gene TRBV30, with D possibly being TRBD1 (5 bases). V was clipped by 2 bases and J by 1 base, with 8 bases between them. There are 13 residues in the CDR3. Germline CDR1 reads GTSNPN; CDR2 reads SVGIG (reference sequence). CDR3 DNA: TGTGCCTGGAGTCTAGGACAGAACACTGAAGCTTTCTTT. Its translation: CAWSLGQNTEAFF.

This chain joins TRBV6-1 and TRBJ1-2, with a possible D match to TRBD1 (5 bases). The CDR3 is 12 amino acids. V was cut by 4 bases and J by 6 bases, with 9 bases left in between. Germline CDR1 and CDR2: MNHNS and SASEGT. In nucleotides, the CDR3 is TGTGCCAGCAGTGCTATGGGGGATGGCTACACCTTC. Translation: CASSAMGDGYTF.

This clone was seen a single time. The V call is TRBV5-6, the J call TRBJ2-3; TRBD1 matches at 11 bases. Germline-derived CDR1 and CDR2 are SGHDT and YYEEEE. Trimming at V came to 6 bases and at J to 1 base, leaving 4 bases not matched to a gene. CDR3 length equals 15 residues. For the CDR3, the DNA is TGTGCCAGCACAGAGGGACAGGGGGGCACAGATACGCAGTATTTT. It yields the protein CASTEGQGGTDTQYF.

This clone has just a few counts. The rearrangement joins TRBV29-1 to TRBJ2-5, with 10 nucleotides matching TRBD1. J gave up 5 bases and V 7 bases, and 7 bases lay outside the gene matches. There are 13 residues in the CDR3. Germline CDR1 reads SQVTM; CDR2 reads ANQGSEA. CDR3 in DNA: TGCAGCGCCCGACAGGGGGCTTCCGAGACCCAGTACTTC. Translation gives CSARQGASETQYF.

The chain is built from TRBV7-2 and TRBJ1-2; D is undetermined. Trimming shortened V by 5 bases and J by 1 base, and 8 bases separated the two germline ends. The CDR3 totals 13 residues. CDR1 and CDR2 (germline): SGHTA, FQGNSA. For the CDR3, the DNA is TGTGCCAGCAGCGTACGGATTAACTATGGCTACACCTTC. The encoded protein is CASSVRINYGYTF. Filled out from reference TRBV7-2 and TRBJ1-2, the complete variable domain reads GAGVSQSPSNKVTEKGKDVELRCDPISGHTALYWYRQSLGQGLEFLIYFQGNSAPDKSGLPSDRFSAERTGGSVSTLTIQRTQQEDSAVYLCASSVRINYGYTFGSGTRLTVV.

The gene calls are TRBV6-4 and TRBJ1-1; D remains unclear. Trimming cost V 8 bases and J 9 bases, with 7 bases left between them. The CDR3 contains 9 residues. Germline CDR1 is MRHNA and CDR2 is SNTAGT. The CDR3 bases are TGTGCCAGCTTAGAAAAAGCTTTCTTT. As protein: CASLEKAFF.

CDR3 bases: TGTGCCAGCGCAGCAGGGGCCTCCTACGAGCAGTACTTC. This gives the protein CASAAGASYEQYF. This chain uses TRBV27 with TRBJ2-7; a possible D gene is TRBD1 (6 bases). Germline CDR1 reads MNHEY; CDR2 reads SMNVEV (reference sequence). V lost 8 bases and J 0 bases, leaving 11 bases between the germline ends. The CDR3 extends over 13 amino acids.

The V call is TRBV29-1, the J call TRBJ2-7; 8 bases map to TRBD2. Per the germline V gene, CDR1 is SQVTM and CDR2 is ANQGSEA. The CDR3 loop spans 13 amino acids. Trimming cost V 6 bases and J 7 bases; bases outside gene matches: 11. The DNA for the CDR3 is TGCAGCGTCCAGCGGGAGATCGTTGGGGAGCAGTACTTC. Its translation: CSVQREIVGEQYF.

This chain links TRBV30 with TRBJ2-7, with no clear D. The CDR3 is made up of 14 amino acids. Trimming took 2 bases from V and 2 from J, leaving 13 bases between them. The germline V gene encodes CDR1 GTSNPN and CDR2 SVGIG (reference sequence). For the CDR3, the DNA is TGTGCCTGGAGTTTGGCTAGTGTCCCCTACGAGCAGTACTTC. Translation gives CAWSLASVPYEQYF.

The chain recombines TRBV14 with TRBJ1-1; D remains unclear. From germline, CDR1 is SGHDN and CDR2 FVKESK. V was trimmed by 4 bases and J by 0 bases, leaving 6 bases between them. This CDR3 has 13 residues. As DNA, the CDR3 is TGTGCCAGCAGCCTTCAGATGAACACTGAAGCTTTCTTT. Translating gives CASSLQMNTEAFF.

This clone was seen a single time. The genes are TRBV14 and TRBJ1-3; no reliable D call. Trimming removed 3 bases at V and 4 bases at J, with 10 bases between. This CDR3 has 14 residues. Germline CDR1 SGHDN, CDR2 FVKESK. The CDR3 region is CASSQGARGNTIYF. As DNA, the CDR3 is TGTGCCAGCAGCCAGGGAGCCCGAGGAAACACCATATATTTT.

This clone turned up a few times. The rearrangement joins TRBV5-6 to TRBJ1-1; no clear D. Germline V lookup: CDR1 SGHDT, CDR2 YYEEEE. V lost 0 bases, J lost 11 bases, and 8 bases lay in between. The CDR3 has 11 amino acids. The CDR3 loop is CASSLEGAAFF. The CDR3 DNA follows: TGTGCCAGCAGCTTGGAGGGTGCGGCTTTCTTT. The full variable domain, completed using reference TRBV5-6 and TRBJ1-1, is DAGVTQSPTHLIKTRGQQVTLRCSPKSGHDTVSWYQQALGQGPQFIFQYYEEEERQRGNFPDRFSGHQFPNYSSELNVNALLLGDSALYLCASSLEGAAFFGQGTRLTVV.

The chain couples TRBV7-2 to TRBJ2-2; TRBD2 matches at 7 bases. The CDR3 runs 16 residues. Trimming cost V 5 bases and J 6 bases; bases outside gene matches: 12. Per the germline V gene, CDR1 is SGHTA and CDR2 is FQGNSA. CDR3 in DNA: TGTGCCAGCAGCGACCCCGGACTAGTTGCCGCCGGGGAGCTGTTTTTT. Amino acid sequence: CASSDPGLVAAGELFF. The entire variable domain, with the rest obtained from reference TRBV7-2 and TRBJ2-2, is as follows: GAGVSQSPSNKVTEKGKDVELRCDPISGHTALYWYRQSLGQGLEFLIYFQGNSAPDKSGLPSDRFSAERTGGSVSTLTIQRTQQEDSAVYLCASSDPGLVAAGELFFGEGSRLTVL.

This chain joins TRBV7-3 and TRBJ2-7; 8 bases fit TRBD2. Per the germline V gene, CDR1 is SGHTA and CDR2 is FQGTGA. This CDR3 comprises 15 residues. Unmatched junction bases numbered 4, after V lost 3 bases and J lost 0 bases. The CDR3 sequence is CASSFSGAASYEQYF. The CDR3 DNA sequence: TGTGCCAGCAGCTTTAGCGGGGCCGCCTCCTACGAGCAGTACTTC.

This chain links TRBV29-1 with TRBJ2-1; 11 bases fit TRBD2. CDR3 length equals 16 residues. Germline trimming cut 1 base from V and 8 bases from J; bases unmatched to any gene: 10. Germline V gene lookup returns CDR1 SQVTM and CDR2 ANQGSEA. The CDR3 DNA sequence: TGCAGCGTTGAAGGTTCACTAGCGGGAGCCCCCCATGAGCAGTTCTTC. Its protein is CSVEGSLAGAPHEQFF.

The rearrangement uses TRBV30 and TRBJ2-1; either TRBD1 or TRBD2 may fit D (6 bases each). V was trimmed by 5 bases and J by 5 bases, leaving 13 bases between them. Germline V gene sequence: CDR1 GTSNPN, CDR2 SVGIG (reference sequence). CDR3 length: 13 residues. The CDR3 is CAWGTGANNEQFF. CDR3 DNA: TGTGCCTGGGGGACGGGGGCCAACAATGAGCAGTTCTTC.

This chain links TRBV7-9 with TRBJ2-7; maybe TRBD1 (6 bases). The CDR3 runs 13 residues. The V gene lost 5 bases and the J gene lost 3 bases, with 11 bases spanning the gap. Germline V gene lookup returns CDR1 SEHNR and CDR2 FQNEAQ (reference sequence). The CDR3 DNA reads as TGTGCCAGCAGCATCACAGGGTTCTACGAGCAGTACTTC. Translated, it gives CASSITGFYEQYF.

The chain is built from TRBV18 and TRBJ2-3; tentatively, D is TRBD1 or TRBD2 (5 bases each). The CDR3 has 15 residues. V was pared by 3 bases and J by 1 base, with 11 bases between. The germline gives CDR1 KGHSH, CDR2 LQKENI. CDR3 in DNA: TGTGCCAGCTCACCTCCGGGACGGGGCACAGATACGCAGTATTTT. It encodes CASSPPGRGTDTQYF.